One and the same sample provided the 10 T cell receptor beta chains below, sequenced in a study of cytomegalovirus exposure and HLA in healthy donors listed by TCRdb under 2017. To prepare the library, the immunoSEQ multiplex PCR assay was applied. For the multiplex PCR, a mixture combining 60 forward primers for TCR Vbeta segments and 13 reverse primers for TCR Jbeta segments was used. TCRdb took this table from immuneACCESS and kept in-frame rearrangements with V and J called. Such tables lack part of the clones; where checked against another copy, unresolved V genes explain under half of the gap, and the rest is unexplained. Counted in this sample were about 91,000 clones; roughly 78% of them appeared once. Of the sample, 4.4% is held by the ten largest clones. Sequenced sample: PBMCs. The receptor source for this set is a male donor in good health and CMV-seropositive.

This clone was seen a handful of times. The genes are TRBV28 and TRBJ2-5; TRBD2 matches 11 bases. Trimming cost V 4 bases and J 3 bases; bases outside gene matches: 13. This CDR3 has 18 amino acids. Germline assignment: CDR1 MDHEN and CDR2 SYDVKM. Here the CDR3 reads CASSSTPLGTSGKETQYF. The CDR3 DNA is TGTGCCAGCAGTTCTACCCCCCTCGGGACTAGCGGAAAAGAGACCCAGTACTTC.

The chain carries TRBV5-6 and TRBJ1-1; TRBD1 agrees at 10 bases. V trimming: 4 bases; J trimming: 2 bases; junction bases outside the gene matches: 8. CDR1 SGHDT and CDR2 YYEEEE come from the germline V gene. The CDR3 runs 16 residues. The CDR3: CASSTFGQGGNTEAFF. The CDR3 DNA is TGTGCCAGCAGCACGTTCGGACAGGGGGGTAACACTGAAGCTTTCTTT. Full variable domain (rest looked up from reference TRBV5-6 and TRBJ1-1): DAGVTQSPTHLIKTRGQQVTLRCSPKSGHDTVSWYQQALGQGPQFIFQYYEEEERQRGNFPDRFSGHQFPNYSSELNVNALLLGDSALYLCASSTFGQGGNTEAFFGQGTRLTVV.

The V gene is TRBV4-2, the J gene TRBJ2-3; 12 positions agree with TRBD2. The CDR3 extends over 20 amino acids. CDR1 LGHNA and CDR2 YNFKEQ come from the germline V gene. V trimming: 0 bases; J trimming: 2 bases; junction bases outside the gene matches: 12. The CDR3 region has the DNA TGTGCCAGCAGCCAAGACAAAGGCCTAGCGGGAGGGGGTAACACAGATACGCAGTATTTT. Translated, it gives CASSQDKGLAGGGNTDTQYF.

V and J are TRBV6-1 and TRBJ1-2; no clear D. The CDR3 contains 15 residues. Looked up from germline, CDR1 is MNHNS and CDR2 is SASEGT. V shed 7 bases and J shed 2 bases, with 17 bases lying between them. This CDR3 reads CASKDLRVGNYGYTF. The CDR3 DNA follows: TGTGCCAGCAAGGATTTGAGGGTCGGGAACTATGGCTACACCTTC.

This clone occurred once. The chain has TRBV6-1 and TRBJ2-7; perhaps TRBD1 as D (6 bases). This CDR3 region has 14 residues. V lost 9 bases and J 7 bases, leaving 22 bases between the germline ends. Germline V gene lookup returns CDR1 MNHNS and CDR2 SASEGT. The CDR3 loop is CARQDSSLKLEQYF. CDR3 nucleotide sequence: TGTGCCAGACAGGACAGTTCCCTTAAGCTTGAGCAGTACTTC.

The rearrangement links TRBV6-6 to TRBJ2-1; tentative D call: TRBD1 (6 bases). V lost 6 bases and J 0 bases, leaving 15 bases between the germline ends. There are 16 residues in the CDR3. Germline V lookup: CDR1 MNHNY, CDR2 SVGAGI (reference sequence). In DNA form, the CDR3 reads TGTGCCAGCAGCCCCGGGACATTTAGCTCCTACAATGAGCAGTTCTTC. It is translated as CASSPGTFSSYNEQFF.

This clone was observed a single time. One end of the junction does not line up with germline, which may come from a read error. Other nucleotide sequences from this sample produce the same CDR3. The V and J genes are TRBV19 and TRBJ2-1; D possibly corresponds to TRBD2 (6 bases). CDR3 length: 15 residues. Germline V gene sequence: CDR1 LNHDA, CDR2 SQIVND (reference sequence). The CDR3 loop reads CASSVWGLSYNEQFF. The CDR3 DNA is TGTGCCAGTAGTGTCTGGGGACTGTCCTACAATGAGCAATTCTTC.

The J gene is TRBJ2-1, the V gene TRBV27; 11 nucleotides match TRBD1. The CDR3 contains 17 residues. The germline V gene encodes CDR1 MNHEY and CDR2 SMNVEV (reference sequence). V lost 1 base to trimming and J lost 8 bases; unmatched junction nucleotides: 10. The CDR3 DNA follows: TGTGCCAGCAGTTTATATCAGGGACAGGGGGTGATGGATGAGCAGTTCTTC. Its translation: CASSLYQGQGVMDEQFF.

This chain connects TRBV27 to TRBJ1-2; 7 nucleotides align to TRBD1. The germline CDR1 and CDR2 sequences are MNHEY and SMNVEV (reference sequence). The CDR3 consists of 15 residues. V lost 9 bases and J lost 7; bases outside the gene matches: 17. DNA of the CDR3: TGTGCCAGTGGGGGGACGCAGGGGGATAAGGCTGGCTACACCTTC. It codes for CASGGTQGDKAGYTF.

This clone was detected only a few times. The chain couples TRBV4-1 to TRBJ2-5, with 8 bases lining up with TRBD2. Germline V gene data show CDR1 as MGHRA and CDR2 as YSYEKL. CDR3 length equals 13 residues. J gave up 3 bases and V 4 bases, and 1 base lay outside the gene matches. In DNA, the CDR3 is TGCGCCAGCAGCCGAGCGGGAGAAGAGACCCAGTACTTC. Translating gives CASSRAGEETQYF.